The T cell receptor (beta chain) under discussion was sequenced for a study of cytomegalovirus exposure and HLA in healthy donors. Trimming took 2 bases from V and 2 from J, leaving 6 bases between them. CDR1 and CDR2 (germline): KGHSH, LQKENI. The CDR3 is 13 residues long. This clone was detected only once. The PCR made use of 60 Vbeta and 13 Jbeta primers. Measured with immunoSEQ multiplex PCR; TCRdb has only the in-frame clones, and not every one. In the table there are fewer than 250,000 clones, about three quarters of which are singletons. Sequenced input: PBMCs. V gene TRBV18 combines with J gene TRBJ2-5; unclear D gene. This receptor was taken from a male donor in good health and CMV-seronegative. CDR3 bases: TGTGCCAGCTCACCAAAACATCAAGAGACCCAGTACTTC. This codes for CASSPKHQETQYF.